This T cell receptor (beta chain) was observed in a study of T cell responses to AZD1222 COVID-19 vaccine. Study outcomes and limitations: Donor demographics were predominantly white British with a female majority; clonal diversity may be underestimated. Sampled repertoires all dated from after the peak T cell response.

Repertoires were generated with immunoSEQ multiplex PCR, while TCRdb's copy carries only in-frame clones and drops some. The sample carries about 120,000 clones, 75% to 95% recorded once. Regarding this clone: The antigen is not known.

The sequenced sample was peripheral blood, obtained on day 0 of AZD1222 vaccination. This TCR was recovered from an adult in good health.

Here the CDR3 reads CASSDRDRGNGYTF. As DNA, the CDR3 is TGTGCCAGTAGTGACCGGGACAGGGGGAATGGCTACACCTTC. This sequence joins TRBV19 and TRBJ1-2, with 11 bases that match TRBD1. The CDR3 runs 14 residues. Trimming at V came to 5 bases and at J to 6 bases, leaving 5 bases not matched to a gene. The germline V gene encodes CDR1 LNHDA and CDR2 SQIVND (reference sequence).